This T cell receptor (beta chain) was recovered during a study of blood T cell repertoires in COVID-19. Here immunoSEQ multiplex PCR was the method, and the copy in TCRdb shows in-frame clones only, minus some. The sample holds 190,000 or so clones; about 80% are singletons and the top ten take around 7%. Trimming at V came to 6 bases and at J to 4 bases, leaving 7 bases not matched to a gene. CDR1 and CDR2 (germline): MNHEY, SVGAGI. The CDR3 has 14 amino acids. V gene TRBV6-5 combines with J gene TRBJ1-1, with 8 bases identical to TRBD1. Sequencing was done on a sample of PBMCs or T cells enriched from blood (not recorded which). This TCR came from a man in his forties who had recovered from COVID-19. As DNA, the CDR3 is TGTGCCAGCAGAAAAGGACAGGGAGGCACTGAAGCTTTCTTT. Translated: CASRKGQGGTEAFF.